These T cell receptor beta chains were read from a single sample in a study of blood T cell repertoires in COVID-19. Clones were read by immunoSEQ multiplex PCR, and TCRdb kept only the in-frame ones, dropping some. The table records approximately 220,000 clones, around four fifths of them present only once. The sequenced sample consisted of PBMCs or T cells enriched from blood (not recorded which). These receptors were taken from a woman aged 50 to 65 who had been exposed to COVID-19. CDR3s include the opening cysteine and the closing phenylalanine or tryptophan. Fields, in order: J gene, V gene, CDR3 length, CDR3 protein.

TRBJ1-6,TRBV19,14,CASSDRVRNSPLHF
TRBJ1-4,TRBV7-8,19,CASSPGQGGSIYPNEKLFF
TRBJ2-7,TRBV18,17,CASSPGVDSGSAYEQYF
TRBJ2-7,TRBV10-2,16,CASRFSTGTFPNEQYF
TRBJ1-2,TRBV2,11,CASRENYGYTF
TRBJ2-3,TRBV10-1,14,CAIKPRGGSDTQYF
TRBJ2-5,TRBV2,12,CASKAQFETQYF
TRBJ1-2,TRBV11-2,15,CASSLELGAGYGYTF
TRBJ2-1,TRBV7-8,19,CASSQGLAGALSSYNEQFF
TRBJ2-2,TRBV13,13,CASSLGEAGELFF
TRBJ1-1,TRBV25-1,13,CASRRRSDTEAFF
TRBJ2-5,TRBV12-3/TRBV12-4,13,CASRPTGLETQYF
TRBJ1-2,TRBV12-3/TRBV12-4,12,CASGFRTGDYTF
TRBJ1-2,TRBV11-2,15,CASSTGPQVRNGYTF
TRBJ2-1,TRBV18,14,CASSRTGGLHEQFF
TRBJ2-5,TRBV2,15,CASSESQTGGGTQYF
TRBJ1-6,TRBV19,13,CASKGKHGSPLHF
TRBJ1-3,TRBV20-1,17,CSASEWGRGFSGNTIYF
TRBJ1-3,TRBV5-4,15,CASSLTGGYGNTIYF
TRBJ1-2,TRBV30,12,CAWSRDSYGYTF
TRBJ1-6,TRBV19,14,CASRPNRDYSPLHF
TRBJ1-3,TRBV27,13,CASSPTVAPPIYF
TRBJ2-2,TRBV15,15,CATSRDLAGTGELFF
TRBJ2-5,TRBV24-1,15,CATSDPTGVQETQYF
TRBJ1-3,TRBV19,16,CASSTRTGGTGNTIYF
TRBJ2-1,TRBV12-5,15,CASGPMGQGVDEQFF
TRBJ2-3,TRBV5-1,14,CASSTGQGTDTQYF
TRBJ1-1,TRBV5-6,16,CASGPLAARTNTEAFF
TRBJ2-3,TRBV18,16,CASSRTSGGTTDTQYF
TRBJ2-3,TRBV7-9,16,CASSRKMTSGTDTQYF
TRBJ2-7,TRBV3-1/TRBV3-2,15,CASSLTGGPSYEQYF
TRBJ1-2,TRBV9,14,CASSVVSQTYWAKF
TRBJ2-1,TRBV3-1/TRBV3-2,17,CASSQKARQDLYNEQFF
TRBJ1-2,TRBV15,16,CATSRVRQGRYYGYTF
TRBJ1-2,TRBV27,13,CATRGTGNYGYTF
TRBJ1-1,TRBV9,14,CASSVGQRNTEAFF
TRBJ2-3,TRBV6-1,14,CASSDGGGADTQYF
TRBJ2-1,TRBV3-1/TRBV3-2,15,CASSQNSGTSGVQFF
TRBJ1-2,TRBV2,15,CASSLQGTANYGYTF
TRBJ2-1,TRBV6-5,12,CASSFQGNEQFF
TRBJ1-5,TRBV27,14,CASEIQASNQPQHF
TRBJ1-3,TRBV5-4,16,CASSVSTGFRGNTIYF
TRBJ1-1,TRBV18,13,CASSGTGRDEAFF
TRBJ1-2,TRBV10-3,16,CAISEAKSLGGNGYTF
TRBJ1-2,TRBV12-3/TRBV12-4,13,CASSSRFSYGYTF